The clone carrying this T cell receptor (beta chain) was seen a few times. Its antigen remains unknown. This sample is drawn from a study of vaccination and CD4 T cells after COVID-19. The CDR3 covers 15 residues. V lost 6 bases, J lost 0 bases, and 12 bases lay in between. CDR1 and CDR2 from the germline V gene are LNHDA and SQIVND (reference sequence). Sequenced with the Oncomine TCR Beta short-read assay was DNA taken from cultured CD4+ T cells. MiXCR, run by TCRdb on the PCR reads, gives a single entry per CDR3 protein. The sample contains under 15,000 distinct CDR3 sequences, roughly 29% of which appear only once. Treatment indicated: 10-day PBMC culture with coronavirus spike peptide pools or control peptides (ViraFEST assay). Each well received millions of PBMCs, cultured with about 9.4 IU/ml IL-2 and 10 ug/ml peptide pools.

The specimen was cultured CD4+ T cells from blood. The chain carries TRBV19 and TRBJ1-3; D may be TRBD1 (6 bases). The TCR originated in a human donor with COVID-19. CDR3 amino acids: CASSGQLSSGNTIYF. CDR3 coding DNA: TGTGCCAGTAGCGGACAGCTCTCCTCTGGAAACACCATATATTTT. The full variable domain, in which reference TRBV19 and TRBJ1-3 provide the parts outside the CDR3, is DGGITQSPKYLFRKEGQNVTLSCEQNLNHDAMYWYRQDPGQGLRLIYYSQIVNDFQKGDIAEGYSVSREKKESFPLTVTSAQKNPTAFYLCASSGQLSSGNTIYFGEGSWLTVV.